This T cell receptor beta chain was sequenced during a study of blood T cell repertoires in COVID-19. About the study: COVID-19 samples, acute and convalescent, were from the United States, Italy and Spain.

The data were produced by immunoSEQ multiplex PCR, yet TCRdb's version contains in-frame clones alone and is incomplete. Among roughly 62,000 clones listed, around 80% were seen once. Germline V gene lookup returns CDR1 LNHDA and CDR2 SQIVND (reference sequence). This CDR3 is 15 amino acids long. Trimming stripped 5 bases from V and 9 bases from J, with 17 bases between. During active infection, Seattle patients enrolled and were then monitored through disease. The V call is TRBV19, the J call TRBJ1-6; D might be TRBD1 (6 bases). The sequenced material came from peripheral blood. This sequence originates from a man aged 25-40 years with COVID-19, enrolled during active disease. CDR3 protein: CASSPQTGFTSPLHF. CDR3 nucleotide sequence: TGTGCCAGTAGTCCCCAGACAGGCTTCACTTCACCCCTCCACTTT.